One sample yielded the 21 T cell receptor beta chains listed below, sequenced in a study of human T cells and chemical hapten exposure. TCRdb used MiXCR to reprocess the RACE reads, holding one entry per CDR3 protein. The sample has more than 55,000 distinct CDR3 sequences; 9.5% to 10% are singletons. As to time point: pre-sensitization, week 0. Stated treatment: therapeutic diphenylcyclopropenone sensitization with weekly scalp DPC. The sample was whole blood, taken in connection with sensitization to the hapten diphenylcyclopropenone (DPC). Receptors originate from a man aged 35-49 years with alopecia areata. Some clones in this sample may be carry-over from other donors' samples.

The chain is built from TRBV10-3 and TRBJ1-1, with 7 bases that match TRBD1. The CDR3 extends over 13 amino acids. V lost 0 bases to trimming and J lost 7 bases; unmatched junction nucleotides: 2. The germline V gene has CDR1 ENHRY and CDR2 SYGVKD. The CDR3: CAISESPGGEAFF. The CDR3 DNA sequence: TGTGCCATCAGTGAGTCGCCAGGGGGTGAAGCTTTCTTT.

The CDR3 DNA reads as TGTGCCAGCAGTGTCACGGGAATGCCCTACGAGCAGTACTTC. Its translation is CASSVTGMPYEQYF. This chain joins TRBV25-1 and TRBJ2-7, with D perhaps matching TRBD2 (5 bases). The CDR3 is 14 residues long. Per the germline V gene, CDR1 is MGHDK and CDR2 is SYGVNS. V was trimmed by 4 bases and J by 2 bases, leaving 12 bases between them.

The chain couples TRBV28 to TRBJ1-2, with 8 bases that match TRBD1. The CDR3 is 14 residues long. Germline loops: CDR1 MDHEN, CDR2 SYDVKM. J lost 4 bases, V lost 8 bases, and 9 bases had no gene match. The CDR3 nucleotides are TGTGCCAGCGGAAGACAGGGGTCAGCCTATGGCTACACCTTC. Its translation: CASGRQGSAYGYTF.

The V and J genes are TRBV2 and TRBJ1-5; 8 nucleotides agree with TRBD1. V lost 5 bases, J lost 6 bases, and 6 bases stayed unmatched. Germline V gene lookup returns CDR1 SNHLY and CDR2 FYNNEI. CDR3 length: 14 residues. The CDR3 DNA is TGTGCCAGCAGTACTACAGGGGGAAGTCAGCCCCAGCATTTT. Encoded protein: CASSTTGGSQPQHF.

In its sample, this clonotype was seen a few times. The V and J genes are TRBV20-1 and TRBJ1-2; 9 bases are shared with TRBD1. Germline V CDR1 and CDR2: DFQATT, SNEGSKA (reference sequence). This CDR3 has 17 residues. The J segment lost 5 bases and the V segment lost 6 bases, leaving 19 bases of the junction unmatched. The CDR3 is CSAPTATGGVGGYGYTF. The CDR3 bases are TGCAGTGCCCCGACGGCCACAGGGGGCGTGGGTGGATATGGCTACACCTTC.

As DNA, the CDR3 is TGTGCCAGCAGTGAAGTAGGACGCTCCTATAATTCACCCCTCCACTTT. Protein product: CASSEVGRSYNSPLHF. The rearrangement uses TRBV25-1 and TRBJ1-6; D gene unclear. Trimming took 2 bases from V and 0 from J, leaving 8 bases between them. Looked up from germline, CDR1 is MGHDK and CDR2 is SYGVNS. This CDR3 is 16 amino acids long.

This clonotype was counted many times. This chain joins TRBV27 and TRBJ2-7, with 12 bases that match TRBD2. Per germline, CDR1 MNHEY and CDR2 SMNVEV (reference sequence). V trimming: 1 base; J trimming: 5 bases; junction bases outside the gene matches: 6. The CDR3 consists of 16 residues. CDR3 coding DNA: TGTGCCAGCAGTTTATTAACTAGCGGGAGGCCAAACGAGCAGTACTTC. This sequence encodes CASSLLTSGRPNEQYF.

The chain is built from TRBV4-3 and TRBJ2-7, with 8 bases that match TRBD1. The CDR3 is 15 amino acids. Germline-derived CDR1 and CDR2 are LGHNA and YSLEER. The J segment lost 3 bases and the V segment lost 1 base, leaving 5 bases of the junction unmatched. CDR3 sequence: CASSQAGGVNYEQYF. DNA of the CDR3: TGCGCCAGCAGCCAAGCAGGGGGCGTAAACTACGAGCAGTACTTC.

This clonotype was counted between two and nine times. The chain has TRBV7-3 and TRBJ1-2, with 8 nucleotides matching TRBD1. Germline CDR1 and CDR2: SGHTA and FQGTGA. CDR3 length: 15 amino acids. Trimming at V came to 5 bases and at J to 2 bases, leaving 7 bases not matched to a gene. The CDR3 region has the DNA TGTGCCAGCAGCCCGACGCCAGGGGGCAACTATGGCTACACCTTC. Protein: CASSPTPGGNYGYTF.

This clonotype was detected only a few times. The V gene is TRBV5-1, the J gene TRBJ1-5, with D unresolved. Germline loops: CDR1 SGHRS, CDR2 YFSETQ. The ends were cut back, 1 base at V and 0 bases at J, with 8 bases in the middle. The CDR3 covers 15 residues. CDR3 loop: CASSLYQFSNQPQHF. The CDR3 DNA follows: TGCGCCAGCAGCTTGTACCAGTTTAGCAATCAGCCCCAGCATTTT.

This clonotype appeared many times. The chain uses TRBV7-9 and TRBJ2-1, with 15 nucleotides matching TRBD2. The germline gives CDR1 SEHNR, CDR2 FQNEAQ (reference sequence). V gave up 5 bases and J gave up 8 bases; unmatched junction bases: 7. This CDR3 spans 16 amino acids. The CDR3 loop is CASSPGLAGGRHEQFF. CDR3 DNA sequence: TGTGCCAGCAGCCCCGGACTAGCGGGAGGGAGGCATGAGCAGTTCTTC.

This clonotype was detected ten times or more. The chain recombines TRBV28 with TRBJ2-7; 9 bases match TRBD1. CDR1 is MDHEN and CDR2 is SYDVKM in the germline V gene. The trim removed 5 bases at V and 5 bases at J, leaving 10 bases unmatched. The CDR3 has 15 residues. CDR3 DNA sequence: TGTGCCAGCAGTCATGCCGGGACAGGGTCCGACGAGCAGTACTTC. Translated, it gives CASSHAGTGSDEQYF.

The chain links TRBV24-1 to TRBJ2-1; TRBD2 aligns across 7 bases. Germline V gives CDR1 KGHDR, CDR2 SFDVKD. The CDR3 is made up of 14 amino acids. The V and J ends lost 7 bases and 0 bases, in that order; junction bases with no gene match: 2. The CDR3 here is CATSPGGSYNEQFF. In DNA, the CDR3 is TGTGCCACCAGCCCGGGGGGCTCCTACAATGAGCAGTTCTTC.

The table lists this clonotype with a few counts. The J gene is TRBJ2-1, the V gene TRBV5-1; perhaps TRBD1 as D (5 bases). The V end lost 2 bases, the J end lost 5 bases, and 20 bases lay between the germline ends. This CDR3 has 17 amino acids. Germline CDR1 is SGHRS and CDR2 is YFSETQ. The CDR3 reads CASSFGPTPDSDNEQFF. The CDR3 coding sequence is TGCGCCAGCAGCTTTGGACCCACCCCCGACAGTGACAATGAGCAGTTCTTC.

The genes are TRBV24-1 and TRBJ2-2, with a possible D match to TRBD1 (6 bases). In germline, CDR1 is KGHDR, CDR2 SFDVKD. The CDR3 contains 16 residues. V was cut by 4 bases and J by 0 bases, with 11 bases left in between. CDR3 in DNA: TGTGCCACCAGTGACCGGGACATCGCGAACACCGGGGAGCTGTTTTTT. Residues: CATSDRDIANTGELFF.

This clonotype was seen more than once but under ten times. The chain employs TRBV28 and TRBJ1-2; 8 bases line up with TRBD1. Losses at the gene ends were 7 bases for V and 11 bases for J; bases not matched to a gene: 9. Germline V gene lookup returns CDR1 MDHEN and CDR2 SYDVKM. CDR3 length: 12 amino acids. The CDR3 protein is CASISGQGSYTF. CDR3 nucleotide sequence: TGTGCCAGCATCTCAGGACAGGGCTCGTACACCTTC.

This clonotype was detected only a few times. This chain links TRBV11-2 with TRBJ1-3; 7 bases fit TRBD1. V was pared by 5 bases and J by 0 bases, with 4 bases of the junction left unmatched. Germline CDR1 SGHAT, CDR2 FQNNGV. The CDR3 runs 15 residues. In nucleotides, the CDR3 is TGTGCCAGCAGCCCCGGGACAGTCTCTGGAAACACCATATATTTT. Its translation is CASSPGTVSGNTIYF.

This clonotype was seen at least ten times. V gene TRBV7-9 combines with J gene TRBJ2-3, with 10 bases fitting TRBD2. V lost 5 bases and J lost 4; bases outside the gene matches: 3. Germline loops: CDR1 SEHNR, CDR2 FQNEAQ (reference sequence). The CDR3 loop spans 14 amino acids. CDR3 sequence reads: CASSALAGADTQYF. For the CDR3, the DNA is TGTGCCAGCAGCGCTCTAGCGGGAGCAGATACGCAGTATTTT. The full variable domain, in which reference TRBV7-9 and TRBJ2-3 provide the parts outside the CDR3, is DTGVSQNPRHKITKRGQNVTFRCDPISEHNRLYWYRQTLGQGPEFLTYFQNEAQLEKSRLLSDRFSAERPKGSFSTLEIQRTEQGDSAMYLCASSALAGADTQYFGPGTRLTVL.

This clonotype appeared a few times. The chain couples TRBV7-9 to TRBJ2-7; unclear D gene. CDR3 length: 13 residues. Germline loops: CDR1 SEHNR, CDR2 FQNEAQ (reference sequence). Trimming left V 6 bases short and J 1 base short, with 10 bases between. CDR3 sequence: CASRGAVSYEQYF. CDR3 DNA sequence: TGTGCCAGCAGGGGCGCAGTATCCTACGAGCAGTACTTC.

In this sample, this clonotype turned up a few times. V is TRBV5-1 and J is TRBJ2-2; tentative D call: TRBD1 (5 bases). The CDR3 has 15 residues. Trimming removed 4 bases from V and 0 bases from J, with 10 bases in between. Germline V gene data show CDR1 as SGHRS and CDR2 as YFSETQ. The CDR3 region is CASSETQANTGELFF. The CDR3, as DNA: TGCGCCAGCAGCGAGACACAGGCGAACACCGGGGAGCTGTTTTTT.

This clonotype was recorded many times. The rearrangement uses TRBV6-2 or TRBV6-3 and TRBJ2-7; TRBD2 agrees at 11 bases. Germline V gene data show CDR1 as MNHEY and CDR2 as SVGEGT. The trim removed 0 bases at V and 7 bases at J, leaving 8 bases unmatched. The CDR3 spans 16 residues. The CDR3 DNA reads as TGTGCCAGCAGTTACTCGAGACTAGCGGGACGAGATGAGCAGTACTTC. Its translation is CASSYSRLAGRDEQYF.